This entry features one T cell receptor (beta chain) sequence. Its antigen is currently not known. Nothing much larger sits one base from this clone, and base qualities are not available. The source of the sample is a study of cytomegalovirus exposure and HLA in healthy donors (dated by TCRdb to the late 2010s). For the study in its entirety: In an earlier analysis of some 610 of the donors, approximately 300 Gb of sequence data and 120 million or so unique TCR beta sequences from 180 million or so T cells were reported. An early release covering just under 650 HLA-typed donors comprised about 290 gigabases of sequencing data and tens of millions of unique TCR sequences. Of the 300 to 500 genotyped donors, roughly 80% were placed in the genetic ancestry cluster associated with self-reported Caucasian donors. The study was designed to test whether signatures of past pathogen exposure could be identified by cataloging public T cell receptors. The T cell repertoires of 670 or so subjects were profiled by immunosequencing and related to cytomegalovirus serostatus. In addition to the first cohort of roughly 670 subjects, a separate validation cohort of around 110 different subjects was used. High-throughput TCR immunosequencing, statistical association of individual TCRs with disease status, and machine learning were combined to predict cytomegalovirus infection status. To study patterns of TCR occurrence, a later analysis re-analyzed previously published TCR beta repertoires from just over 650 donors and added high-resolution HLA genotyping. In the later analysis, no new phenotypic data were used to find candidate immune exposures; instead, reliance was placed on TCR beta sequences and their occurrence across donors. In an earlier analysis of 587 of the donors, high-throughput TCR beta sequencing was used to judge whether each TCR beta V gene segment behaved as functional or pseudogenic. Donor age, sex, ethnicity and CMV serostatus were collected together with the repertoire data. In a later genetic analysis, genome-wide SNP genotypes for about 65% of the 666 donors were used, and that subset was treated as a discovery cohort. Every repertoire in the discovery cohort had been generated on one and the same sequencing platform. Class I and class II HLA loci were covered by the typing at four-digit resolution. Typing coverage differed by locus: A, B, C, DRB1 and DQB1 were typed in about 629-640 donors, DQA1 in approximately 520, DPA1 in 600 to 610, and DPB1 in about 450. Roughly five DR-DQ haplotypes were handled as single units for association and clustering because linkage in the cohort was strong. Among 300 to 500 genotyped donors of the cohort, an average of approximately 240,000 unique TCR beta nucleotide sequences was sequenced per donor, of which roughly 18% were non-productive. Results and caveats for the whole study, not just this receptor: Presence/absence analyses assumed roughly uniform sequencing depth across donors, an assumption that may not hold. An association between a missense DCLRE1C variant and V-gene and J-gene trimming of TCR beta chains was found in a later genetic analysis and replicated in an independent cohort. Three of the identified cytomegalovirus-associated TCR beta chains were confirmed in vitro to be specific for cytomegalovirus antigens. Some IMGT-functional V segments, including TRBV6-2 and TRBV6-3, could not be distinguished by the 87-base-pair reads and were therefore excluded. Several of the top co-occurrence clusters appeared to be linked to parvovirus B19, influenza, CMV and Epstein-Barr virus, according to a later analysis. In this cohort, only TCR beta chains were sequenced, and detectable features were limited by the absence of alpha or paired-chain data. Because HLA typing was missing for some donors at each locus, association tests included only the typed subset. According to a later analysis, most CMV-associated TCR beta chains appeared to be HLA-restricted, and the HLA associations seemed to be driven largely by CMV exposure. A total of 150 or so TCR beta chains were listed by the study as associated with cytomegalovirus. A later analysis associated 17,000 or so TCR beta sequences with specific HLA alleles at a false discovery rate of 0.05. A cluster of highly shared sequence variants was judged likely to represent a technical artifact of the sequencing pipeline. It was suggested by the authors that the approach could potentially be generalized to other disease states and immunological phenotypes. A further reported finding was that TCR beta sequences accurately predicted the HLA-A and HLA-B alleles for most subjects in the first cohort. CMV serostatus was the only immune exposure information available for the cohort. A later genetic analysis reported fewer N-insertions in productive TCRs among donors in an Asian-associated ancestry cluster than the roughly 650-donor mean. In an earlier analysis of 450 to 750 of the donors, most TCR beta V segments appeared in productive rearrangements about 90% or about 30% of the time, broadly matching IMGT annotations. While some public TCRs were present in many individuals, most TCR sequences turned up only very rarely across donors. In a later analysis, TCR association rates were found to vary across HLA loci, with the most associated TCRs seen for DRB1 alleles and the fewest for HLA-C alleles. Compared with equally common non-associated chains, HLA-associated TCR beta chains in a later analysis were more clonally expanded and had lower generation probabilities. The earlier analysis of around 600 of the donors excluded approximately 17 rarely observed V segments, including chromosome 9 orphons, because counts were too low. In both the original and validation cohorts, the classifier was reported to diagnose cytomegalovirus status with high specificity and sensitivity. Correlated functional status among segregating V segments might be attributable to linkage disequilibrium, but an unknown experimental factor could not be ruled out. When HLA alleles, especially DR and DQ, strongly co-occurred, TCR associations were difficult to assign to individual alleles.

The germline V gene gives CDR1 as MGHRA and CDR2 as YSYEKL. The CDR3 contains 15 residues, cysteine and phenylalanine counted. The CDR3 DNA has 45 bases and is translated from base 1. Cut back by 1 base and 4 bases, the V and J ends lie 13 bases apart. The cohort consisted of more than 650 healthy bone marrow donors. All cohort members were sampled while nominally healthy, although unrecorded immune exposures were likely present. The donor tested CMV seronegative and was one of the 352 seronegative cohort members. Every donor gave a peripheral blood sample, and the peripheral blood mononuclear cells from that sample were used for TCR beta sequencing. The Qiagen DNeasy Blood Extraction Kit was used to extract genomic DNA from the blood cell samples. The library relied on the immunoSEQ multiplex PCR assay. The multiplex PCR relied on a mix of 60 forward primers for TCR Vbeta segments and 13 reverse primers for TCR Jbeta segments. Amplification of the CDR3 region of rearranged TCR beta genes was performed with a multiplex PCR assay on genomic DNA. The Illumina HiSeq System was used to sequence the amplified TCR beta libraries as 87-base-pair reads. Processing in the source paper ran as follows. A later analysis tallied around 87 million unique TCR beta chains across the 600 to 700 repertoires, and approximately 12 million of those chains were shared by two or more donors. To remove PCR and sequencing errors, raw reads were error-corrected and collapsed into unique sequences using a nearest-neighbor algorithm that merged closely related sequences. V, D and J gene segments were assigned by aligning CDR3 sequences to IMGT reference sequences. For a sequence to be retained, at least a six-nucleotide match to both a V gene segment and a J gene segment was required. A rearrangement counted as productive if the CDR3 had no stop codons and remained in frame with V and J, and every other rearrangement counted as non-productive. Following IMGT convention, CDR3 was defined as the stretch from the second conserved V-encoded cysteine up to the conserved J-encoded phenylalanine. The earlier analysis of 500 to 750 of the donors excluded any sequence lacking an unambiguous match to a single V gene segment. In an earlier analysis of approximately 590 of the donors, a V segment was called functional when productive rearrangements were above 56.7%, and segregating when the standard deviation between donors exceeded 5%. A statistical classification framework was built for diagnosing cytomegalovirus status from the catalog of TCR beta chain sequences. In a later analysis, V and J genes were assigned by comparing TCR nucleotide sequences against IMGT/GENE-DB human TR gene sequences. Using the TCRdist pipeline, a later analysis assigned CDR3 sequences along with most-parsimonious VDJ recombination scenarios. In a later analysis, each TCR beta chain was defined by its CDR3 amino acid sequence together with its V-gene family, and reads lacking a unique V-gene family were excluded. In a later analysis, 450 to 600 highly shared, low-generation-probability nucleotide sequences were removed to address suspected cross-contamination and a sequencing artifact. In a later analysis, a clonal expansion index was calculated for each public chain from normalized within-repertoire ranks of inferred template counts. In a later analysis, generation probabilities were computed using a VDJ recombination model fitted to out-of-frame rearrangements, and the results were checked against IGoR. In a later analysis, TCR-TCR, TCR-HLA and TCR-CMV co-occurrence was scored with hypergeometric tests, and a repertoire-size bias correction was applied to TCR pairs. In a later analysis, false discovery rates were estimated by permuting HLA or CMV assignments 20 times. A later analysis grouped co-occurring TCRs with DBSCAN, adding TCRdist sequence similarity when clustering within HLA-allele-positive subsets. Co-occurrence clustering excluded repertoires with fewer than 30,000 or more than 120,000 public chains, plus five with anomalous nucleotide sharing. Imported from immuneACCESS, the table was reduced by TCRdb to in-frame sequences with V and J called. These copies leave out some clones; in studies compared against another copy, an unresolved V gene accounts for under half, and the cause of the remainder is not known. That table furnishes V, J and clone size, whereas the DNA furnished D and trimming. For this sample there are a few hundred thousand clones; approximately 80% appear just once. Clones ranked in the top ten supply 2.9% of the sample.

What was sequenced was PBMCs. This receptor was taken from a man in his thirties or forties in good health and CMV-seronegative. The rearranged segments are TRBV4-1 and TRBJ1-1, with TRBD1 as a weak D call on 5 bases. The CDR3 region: CASSQAGWGGTEAFF. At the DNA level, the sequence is TGCGCCAGCAGCCAAGCAGGATGGGGGGGCACTGAAGCTTTCTTT.